This T cell receptor beta chain was captured by sequencing in a study of molecular identifiers for immune sequencing clone quantification (dated 2018 in TCRdb). Broadly, across the study: For a replicate experiment, RNA from about 20,000 or 100,000 naive CD8 T cells was divided into five aliquots, of which four were sequenced. CD8 T cells were used in a methods study to benchmark molecular-identifier clustering-based TCR repertoire sequencing (MIDCIRS) and TCR RNA copy counting. Paper-wide results and their limitations: Modeling indicated about 3 TCR RNA copies recovered per cell, compared with about 9.7 by digital PCR, which implies a capture efficiency of 25% to 35%. The naive libraries included spiked-in Jurkat TCR RNA (roughly nine copies' worth), and this RNA is not part of the donor repertoire. Identical TCR molecules sharing a barcode could cause highly expanded clone sizes to be underestimated. When barcode sub-clustering was omitted, TCR diversity was inflated by chimeric consensus sequences, with chimeras reaching as high as 47%. Even against a background of some 1 million naive CD8 T cells, spiked-in Jurkat TCR RNA amounting to a single cell's worth was reported to be detectable. In CMV-specific effector cells, clones with more than 20 RNA copies accounted for over 99% of molecules, whereas in naive cells such clones accounted for under 1%.

This clonotype was counted ten times or more. This clone's antigen is unknown. Base qualities are missing; no much larger clone stands one base away. Libraries of naive CD8 T cells were generated from about 21,000 to 970,000 sorted cells, with 10%, 30% or 50% of the purified RNA used. On a BD FACSAria II, naive CD8 T cells were FACS-sorted as CD8+CD4-CCR7+CD45RA+ and collected into RLT Plus buffer. Detection sensitivity was tested by spiking Jurkat RNA equal to fewer than twelve TCR copies' worth into samples containing 20,000-1,000,000 naive CD8 T cells. CD8 T cells were enriched with RosetteSep CD8+ T Cell Enrichment Cocktail and Ficoll-Paque, followed by ACK red cell lysis. The library was made by PCR. The sequencer was a NextSeq 500. Bulk TCR libraries were made following a previously described method, with the TCR primers given in Table S5. Purification of total RNA was performed with the Qiagen AllPrep DNA/RNA kit. Reads from multiple sequencing runs of the same library were pooled before analysis. As for the original processing: Reads were retained only if their TCR constant sequence matched exactly, and those retained reads were trimmed to 150 nt and grouped according to their 12-nt molecular barcodes. Reads within each barcode group were sub-clustered using a 15% Levenshtein threshold, and quality-weighted consensus sequences were constructed for each RNA molecule. Non-functional sequences were discarded, and so were lower-count sequences lying one edit away from another sequence. Barcode sub-clusters with fewer than 20% of the maximum read count were removed, based on fitting two negative binomial distributions. TCRdb reworked the public reads: Q25 trimming with fastp, MiXCR clone assembly, productive beta chains retained. Here each entry gathers all rows of one CDR3 protein and keeps the most common genes and DNA. The authors' filters were not applied to this entry. The sample table lists approximately 93,000 distinct CDR3 sequences, roughly 25% of them with a count of one. The ten largest clones take up roughly 0.8% of the sample.

Sequencing used naive CD8+ T cells from blood, with Jurkat cell RNA spiked in. The cell subset or site tag for this specimen amounts to: FACS-sorted CD8+CD4-CCR7+CD45RA+ naive T cells. The sequence came from a human donor in good health. Some libraries in this study had Jurkat cell RNA spiked in.

The CDR3 protein: CASSLWSGTSTDTQYF. At the DNA level, the sequence is TGTGCCAGCAGCTTATGGTCCGGGACTAGCACAGATACGCAGTATTTT. The rearrangement combines TRBV7-2 with TRBJ2-3; possibly the D gene is TRBD2, per 6 matching bases. The junction shows trimming of 2 bases on V and 0 bases on J, plus 12 bases between the germline ends. Counted from cysteine to phenylalanine, this CDR3 has 16 amino acids. The CDR3 DNA has 48 bases and is translated from base 1. The germline V gene sets CDR1 to SGHTA and CDR2 to FQGNSA. Extended through the reference TRBV7-2 and TRBJ2-3 proteins, this CDR3 yields the full variable domain: GAGVSQSPSNKVTEKGKDVELRCDPISGHTALYWYRQSLGQGLEFLIYFQGNSAPDKSGLPSDRFSAERTGGSVSTLTIQRTQQEDSAVYLCASSLWSGTSTDTQYFGPGTRLTVL.